This T cell receptor beta chain was captured in a study of early T cells in non-severe SARS-CoV-2 infection. There are a few counts of this clonotype. Its specificity is not known. Unique molecular identifiers were affixed to single, distinct cDNA molecules. A single record per CDR3 protein comes from TCRdb applying MiXCR to the 5' RACE reads. The sample contains 57,000 or so distinct CDR3 sequences, around 11% of which appear only once. General study findings and limits: Matching results from VDJdb favored anti-spike CD8 responses, leaving private and CD4 specificities undetected.

V was cut by 2 bases and J by 8 bases, with 9 bases left in between. This CDR3 contains 13 residues. CDR1 is MNHEY and CDR2 is SVGAGI in the germline V gene. J is TRBJ1-4 and V is TRBV6-5; D is possibly TRBD1 (5 bases). This specimen was whole blood, taken at baseline. The receptor was isolated from an adult who was a healthcare worker with PCR-confirmed SARS-CoV-2 infection or an uninfected control (not recorded which). The donor label of this sample is uncertain. The CDR3 loop reads CASSYDRGEKLFF. The CDR3 DNA sequence: TGTGCCAGCAGTTACGACCGGGGGGAAAAACTGTTTTTT.